The rows below give T cell receptor beta chains drawn from one sample of a study of CD4 T cells in relation to SARS-CoV-2 and coronaviruses. Their antigen targets remain unknown. Sequencing used immunoSEQ multiplex PCR; TCRdb keeps in-frame clones, though not all of them. The sample holds roughly 30,000 clones, around three quarters seen once. The specimen was CD4+ T cells from PBMCs, cultured in vitro. Receptors were obtained from a human donor in good health. Each CDR3 is given with its conserved first and last residue. A D gene is named only where the DNA matches it firmly. Clone size is shown for a subset of rows, as once, few, many or a class of expanded clone.

V,size,J,D,CDR3
TRBV5-5,NA,TRBJ1-5,NA,CASSPSLSNQPQHF
TRBV9,NA,TRBJ1-1,NA,CASSVNPLAEAFF
TRBV5-5,NA,TRBJ1-1,NA,CASSLQTQDEAFF
TRBV7-7,NA,TRBJ2-2,NA,CASSEYSGHANTGELFF
TRBV6-5,NA,TRBJ1-5,TRBD1,CASRETGASNQPQHF
TRBV7-9,NA,TRBJ2-1,NA,CASSLGTAYNEQFF
TRBV5-4,once,TRBJ1-1,NA,CASSLAHTTEAFF
TRBV27,NA,TRBJ1-2,TRBD1,CASSLSGQGSYGYTF
TRBV11-2,NA,TRBJ2-2,TRBD2,CASRQPGLLNTGELFF
TRBV5-1,NA,TRBJ1-2,NA,CASSLDINYGYTF
TRBV5-4,NA,TRBJ2-7,TRBD1,CASSIGQVGSYEQYF
TRBV4-3,NA,TRBJ1-1,NA,CASSHETENTEAFF
TRBV14,NA,TRBJ2-1,TRBD2,CASSQVLAGGFEQFF
TRBV5-1,few,TRBJ2-3,NA,CASSLVISADTQYF
TRBV4-3,NA,TRBJ1-4,NA,CASSQVEKLFF
TRBV5-5,NA,TRBJ1-2,NA,CASSSNPTQSYGYTF
TRBV10-3,few,TRBJ1-1,NA,CAISETGTGNTEAFF
TRBV3-1/TRBV3-2,once,TRBJ1-3,TRBD1,CASSLRGQGVGNTIYF
TRBV12-3/TRBV12-4,few,TRBJ2-7,NA,CASGAGPYEQYF
TRBV29-1,NA,TRBJ1-3,NA,CSAREGGGRDTIYF
TRBV7-2,NA,TRBJ2-3,TRBD2,CASSLHRGLAGGTDTQYF
TRBV9,few,TRBJ2-7,NA,CASSVGPGSYEQYF
TRBV7-9,NA,TRBJ2-1,TRBD2,CASSFSGRWLNEQFF
TRBV19,NA,TRBJ1-1,NA,CASRSTLNTEAFF
TRBV10-3,NA,TRBJ2-1,TRBD2,CAISESLLPSGGNNEQFF
TRBV11-2,once,TRBJ1-3,TRBD1,CASSAGDRRSENTIYF
TRBV9,NA,TRBJ2-3,TRBD2,CASSVGGGSTDTQYF
TRBV29-1,NA,TRBJ1-2,TRBD1,CSAQTGLLDYGYTF
TRBV11-2,NA,TRBJ2-1,NA,CASSLGWGQFF
TRBV21-1,NA,TRBJ2-7,NA,CASSKVADSYEQYF
TRBV19,NA,TRBJ2-7,NA,CASSSRGISYEQYF
TRBV7-3,NA,TRBJ1-1,NA,CASSLSANTEAFF
TRBV5-1,NA,TRBJ2-1,NA,CASSLQVAGAGSSYNEQFF
TRBV3-1/TRBV3-2,NA,TRBJ2-3,NA,CASSQGGGRFTDTQYF
TRBV5-6,NA,TRBJ2-2,NA,CASSLDPGRTNTGELFF
TRBV3-1/TRBV3-2,NA,TRBJ2-5,NA,CASSHRGQETQYF
TRBV19,NA,TRBJ2-7,TRBD1,CASSSGQGGFYEQYF
TRBV6-2/TRBV6-3,NA,TRBJ2-7,TRBD2,CASSYSGSGQTYEQYF
TRBV11-3,few,TRBJ2-2,TRBD1,CASSRDRYTGELFF
TRBV27,NA,TRBJ2-1,TRBD2,CASSLFDSGGAVYNEQFF